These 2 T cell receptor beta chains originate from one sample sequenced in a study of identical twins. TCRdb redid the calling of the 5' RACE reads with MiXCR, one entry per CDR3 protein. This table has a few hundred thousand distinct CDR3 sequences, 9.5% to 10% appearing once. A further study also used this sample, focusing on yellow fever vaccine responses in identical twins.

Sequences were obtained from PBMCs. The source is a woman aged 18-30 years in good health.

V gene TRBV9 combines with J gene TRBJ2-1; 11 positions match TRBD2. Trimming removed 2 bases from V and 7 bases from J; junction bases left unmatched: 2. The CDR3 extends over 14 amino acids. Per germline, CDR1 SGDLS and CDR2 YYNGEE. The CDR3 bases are TGTGCCAGCAGCGTTACTAGCGGGAGAAATGAGCAGTTCTTC. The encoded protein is CASSVTSGRNEQFF.

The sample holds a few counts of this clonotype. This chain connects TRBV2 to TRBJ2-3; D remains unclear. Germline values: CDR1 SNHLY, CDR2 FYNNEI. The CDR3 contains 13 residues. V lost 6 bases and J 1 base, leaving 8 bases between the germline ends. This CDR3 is CASRRMGTDTQYF. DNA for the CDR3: TGTGCCAGCAGGCGCATGGGCACAGATACGCAGTATTTT.